Shown below are 20 T cell receptor beta chains from a single sample sequenced in a study of OX40 agonist ivuxolimab in advanced cancers. The repertoire was sequenced with immunoSEQ multiplex PCR; TCRdb's copy has only in-frame clones and lacks some. The data contain tens of thousands of clones, under 95% of them singletons. This material consisted of CD4+ or CD8+ T cells sorted from blood, taken in a trial of the OX40 agonist ivuxolimab. The receptor set was obtained from an adult with an advanced solid tumor such as melanoma, head and neck, liver or kidney cancer.

The chain has TRBV19 and TRBJ1-5, with 7 positions matching TRBD1. Germline V CDR1 and CDR2: LNHDA, SQIVND (reference sequence). V lost 7 bases and J lost 3; bases outside the gene matches: 9. The CDR3 runs 15 residues. Here the CDR3 DNA reads TGTGCCAGTACCAAACGACAGGGTTCCAATCAGCCCCAGCATTTT. Translated: CASTKRQGSNQPQHF.

This chain joins TRBV29-1 and TRBJ2-7; unclear D gene. The CDR3 sequence is 12 residues long. From germline, CDR1 is SQVTM and CDR2 ANQGSEA. The V gene lost 4 bases and the J gene lost 2 bases, with 9 bases spanning the gap. In nucleotides, the CDR3 is TGCAGCGTTGGGCAGGAAACCTACGAGCAGTACTTC. Its translation is CSVGQETYEQYF.

The gene calls are TRBV7-9 and TRBJ1-1, with D perhaps matching TRBD1 (5 bases). This CDR3 is built from 14 residues. CDR1 and CDR2 from the germline V gene are SEHNR and FQNEAQ (reference sequence). Trimming cost V 0 bases and J 3 bases, with 8 bases left between them. CDR3 protein: CASSLAQGHTEAFF. The DNA of the CDR3 is TGTGCCAGCAGCTTAGCCCAGGGTCACACTGAAGCTTTCTTT.

V gene TRBV19 combines with J gene TRBJ1-1; D not certain. This CDR3 is built from 15 residues. CDR1 is LNHDA, CDR2 SQIVND, per germline (reference sequence). Trimming took off 4 bases at V and 2 bases at J, with 14 bases between the two ends. The CDR3 region is CASSTLWRKNTEAFF. The CDR3 DNA sequence: TGTGCCAGTAGTACACTTTGGAGGAAAAACACTGAAGCTTTCTTT.

The rearrangement links TRBV2 to TRBJ2-7; D perhaps matches TRBD1 (5 bases). Germline V gene data show CDR1 as SNHLY and CDR2 as FYNNEI. V was shortened by 7 bases and J by 4 bases, with 29 bases between the two germline ends. The CDR3 has 18 amino acids. CDR3 DNA: TGTGCCAGCACCACGGAAGGCCAAGGGTTCAGCAGGGTGTACGAGCAGTACTTC. Translation: CASTTEGQGFSRVYEQYF.

CDR3 residues: CASSPDRLSGNTIYF. The CDR3 coding sequence is TGTGCCAGCAGCCCGGACAGGCTCTCTGGAAACACCATATATTTT. This chain joins TRBV5-5 and TRBJ1-3; 7 positions match TRBD1. The germline V gene has CDR1 SGHKS and CDR2 YYEKEE (reference sequence). Germline trimming cut 4 bases from V and 0 bases from J; bases unmatched to any gene: 4. The CDR3 totals 15 residues.

The chain joins TRBV4-2 to TRBJ2-7, with TRBD2 matching over 12 bases. V shed 0 bases and J 6 bases; nucleotides not matched to a gene: 6. The CDR3 runs to 16 residues. Per germline, CDR1 LGHNA and CDR2 YNFKEQ. The CDR3 sequence is CASSQEGTSGSVEQYF. CDR3 DNA sequence: TGTGCCAGCAGCCAAGAAGGGACTAGCGGGTCTGTCGAGCAGTACTTC.

The V gene is TRBV11-3, the J gene TRBJ1-2, with D unclear. This CDR3 contains 15 residues. CDR1 SGHNT and CDR2 YENEEA come from the germline V gene. Trimming removed 1 base from V and 3 bases from J, with 12 bases in between. CDR3 nucleotides: TGTGCCAGCAGCTTAGCGCTGGGCACATACTATGGCTACACCTTC. This encodes CASSLALGTYYGYTF.

The chain's CDR3 is CASKANYGYTF. The CDR3 DNA reads as TGTGCCAGCAAAGCTAACTATGGCTACACCTTC. V gene TRBV2 combines with J gene TRBJ1-2; D is ambiguous. Per the germline V gene, CDR1 is SNHLY and CDR2 is FYNNEI. V shed 7 bases and J shed 0 bases, with 3 bases lying between them. The CDR3 has 11 amino acids. Combining the CDR3 with reference TRBV2 and TRBJ1-2 gives the whole variable domain EPEVTQTPSHQVTQMGQEVILRCVPISNHLYFYWYRQILGQKVEFLVSFYNNEISEKSEIFDDQFSVERPDGSNFTLKIRSTKLEDSAMYFCASKANYGYTFGSGTRLTVV.

This sequence joins TRBV6-5 and TRBJ1-4; no firm D call. Germline CDR1 MNHEY, CDR2 SVGAGI. The V gene lost 8 bases and the J gene lost 7 bases, with 11 bases spanning the gap. This CDR3 region has 12 residues. The CDR3 spells CASVAGLEKLFF. CDR3 bases: TGTGCCAGCGTGGCAGGACTTGAAAAACTGTTTTTT.

The chain is built from TRBV14 and TRBJ1-2; D is unclear. V was trimmed by 1 base and J by 3 bases, leaving 12 bases between them. Looked up from germline, CDR1 is SGHDN and CDR2 is FVKESK. The CDR3 totals 15 residues. Here the CDR3 reads CASSQVSGSDYGYTF. In DNA, the CDR3 is TGTGCCAGCAGCCAAGTATCGGGATCAGACTATGGCTACACCTTC.

This chain joins TRBV5-6 and TRBJ2-7, with D perhaps TRBD1 or TRBD2 (6 bases each). The V and J ends lost 4 bases and 1 base respectively, with 12 bases between them. The V gene's germline CDR1 is SGHDT and CDR2 YYEEEE. CDR3 length: 14 residues. The CDR3 sequence: CASSGRGRSYEQYF. The CDR3 nucleotides read TGTGCCAGCAGCGGTAGGGGGAGGTCCTACGAGCAGTACTTC.

The rearrangement joins TRBV29-1 to TRBJ2-1, with 11 nucleotides matching TRBD2. V was pared by 7 bases and J by 1 base, with 3 bases of the junction left unmatched. Germline CDR1 and CDR2: SQVTM and ANQGSEA. CDR3 length: 14 amino acids. CDR3 nucleotides: TGCAGCGCCATAGCGGGGGGGTCCTACAATGAGCAGTTCTTC. It codes for CSAIAGGSYNEQFF.

Here the CDR3 DNA reads TGCGCCAGCAGCTGGCAGGGGCTGGATACGCAGTATTTT. It codes for CASSWQGLDTQYF. The J gene is TRBJ2-3, the V gene TRBV5-1, with D perhaps matching TRBD1 (6 bases). Trimming removed 3 bases at V and 6 bases at J, with 11 bases between. The CDR3 length is 13 residues. The germline CDR1 and CDR2 sequences are SGHRS and YFSETQ.

This clone was detected only once. The V call is TRBV5-4, the J call TRBJ2-3, with a tentative D call TRBD1 (5 bases). V lost 4 bases to trimming and J lost 1 base, with 10 bases between them. The germline V gene encodes CDR1 SGHNT and CDR2 YYREEE (reference sequence). The CDR3 spans 14 residues. This CDR3 is CASSQVGGTDTQYF. The CDR3, as DNA: TGTGCCAGCAGCCAGGTAGGGGGCACAGATACGCAGTATTTT.

This clone was counted a single time. The chain uses TRBV11-2 and TRBJ2-7; 12 nucleotides line up with TRBD2. Looked up from germline, CDR1 is SGHAT and CDR2 is FQNNGV. This CDR3 is built from 15 residues. After removal of 4 bases from V and 2 bases from J, the junction contained 3 bases not matched to a gene. The CDR3 region is CASSWGLAGTYEQYF. The CDR3 region has the DNA TGTGCCAGCAGCTGGGGACTAGCGGGCACCTACGAGCAGTACTTC.

The CDR3 spells CASSLAGGELFF. The CDR3 region has the DNA TGTGCCAGCAGTTTAGCGGGCGGGGAGCTGTTTTTT. The V and J genes are TRBV27 and TRBJ2-2, with D possibly matching TRBD2 (5 bases). CDR1 is MNHEY, CDR2 SMNVEV, per germline (reference sequence). V gave up 2 bases and J gave up 7 bases, with 5 bases separating them. The CDR3 consists of 12 residues.

This chain connects TRBV5-8 to TRBJ2-3; weak D call: TRBD2 (6 bases). Germline loops: CDR1 SGHTS, CDR2 YDEGEE. The ends were cut back, 0 bases at V and 7 bases at J, with 18 bases in the middle. The CDR3 is 16 residues long. The CDR3 DNA reads TGTGCCAGCAGCTTGGAAGTAGCGGACCTCCCATATACGCAGTATTTT. It encodes CASSLEVADLPYTQYF.

The chain carries TRBV5-8 and TRBJ2-5; perhaps TRBD2 as D (5 bases). CDR3 length: 16 amino acids. Trimming took 0 bases from V and 5 from J, leaving 17 bases between them. Germline V lookup: CDR1 SGHTS, CDR2 YDEGEE. As DNA, the CDR3 is TGTGCCAGCAGCTTGGAAGGCCGAGGGTCCCGGGAGACCCAGTACTTC. As protein: CASSLEGRGSRETQYF. The whole variable domain, remainder taken from reference TRBV5-8 and TRBJ2-5, is EAGVTQSPTHLIKTRGQQATLRCSPISGHTSVYWYQQALGLGLQFLLWYDEGEERNRGNFPPRFSGRQFPNYSSELNVNALELEDSALYLCASSLEGRGSRETQYFGPGTRLLVL.

This sequence joins TRBV18 and TRBJ2-5; D is perhaps TRBD2 (7 bases). The CDR3 has 15 residues. The germline V gene encodes CDR1 KGHSH and CDR2 LQKENI. V shed 4 bases and J shed 7 bases, with 19 bases lying between them. The DNA of the CDR3 is TGTGCCAGCTCACTCTCCTTGGCAGGGGAGGGGACCCAGTACTTC. It translates to CASSLSLAGEGTQYF.